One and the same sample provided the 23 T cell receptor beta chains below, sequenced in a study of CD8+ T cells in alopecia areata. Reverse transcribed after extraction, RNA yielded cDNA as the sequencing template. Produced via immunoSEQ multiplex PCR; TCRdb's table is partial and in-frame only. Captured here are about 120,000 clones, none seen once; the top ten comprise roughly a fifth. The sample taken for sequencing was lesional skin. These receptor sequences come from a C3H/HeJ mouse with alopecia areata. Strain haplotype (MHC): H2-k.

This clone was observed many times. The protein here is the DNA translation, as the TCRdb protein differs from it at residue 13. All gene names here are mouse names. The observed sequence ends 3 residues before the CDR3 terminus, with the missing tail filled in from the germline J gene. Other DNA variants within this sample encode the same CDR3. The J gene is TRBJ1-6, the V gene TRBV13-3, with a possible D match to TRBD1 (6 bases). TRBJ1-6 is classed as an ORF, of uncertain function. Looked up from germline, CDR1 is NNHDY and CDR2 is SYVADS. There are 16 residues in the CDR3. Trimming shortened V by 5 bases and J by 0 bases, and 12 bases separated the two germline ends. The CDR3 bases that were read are TGTGCCAGCAGCCCTACAGGGAATTCCTATAATTCGCCC. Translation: CASSPTGNSYNSP. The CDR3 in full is CASSPTGNSYNSPLYF.

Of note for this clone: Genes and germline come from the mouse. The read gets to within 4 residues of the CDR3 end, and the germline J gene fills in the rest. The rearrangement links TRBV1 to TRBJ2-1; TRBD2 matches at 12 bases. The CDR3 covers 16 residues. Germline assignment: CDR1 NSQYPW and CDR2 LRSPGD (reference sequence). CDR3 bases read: TGCACCTGCAGTGCAGATCGGGACTGGGGGGTGGCT. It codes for CTCSADRDWGVA. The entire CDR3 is CTCSADRDWGVAEQFF.

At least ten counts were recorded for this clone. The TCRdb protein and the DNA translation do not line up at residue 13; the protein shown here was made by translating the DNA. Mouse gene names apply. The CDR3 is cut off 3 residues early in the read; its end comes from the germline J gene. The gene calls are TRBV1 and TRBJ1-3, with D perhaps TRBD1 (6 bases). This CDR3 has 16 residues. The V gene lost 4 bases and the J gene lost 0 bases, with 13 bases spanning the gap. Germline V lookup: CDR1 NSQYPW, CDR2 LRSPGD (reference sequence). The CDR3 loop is CTCSDKQGHSGNTLYF. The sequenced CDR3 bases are TGCACCTGCAGTGACAAACAGGGTCATTCTGGAAATACG. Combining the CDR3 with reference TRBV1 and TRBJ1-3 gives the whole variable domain VTLLEQNPRWRLVPRGQAVNLRCILKNSQYPWMSWYQQDLQKQLQWLFTLRSPGDKEVKSLPGADYLATRVTDTELRLQVANMSQGRTLYCTCSDKQGHSGNTLYFGEGSRLIVV.

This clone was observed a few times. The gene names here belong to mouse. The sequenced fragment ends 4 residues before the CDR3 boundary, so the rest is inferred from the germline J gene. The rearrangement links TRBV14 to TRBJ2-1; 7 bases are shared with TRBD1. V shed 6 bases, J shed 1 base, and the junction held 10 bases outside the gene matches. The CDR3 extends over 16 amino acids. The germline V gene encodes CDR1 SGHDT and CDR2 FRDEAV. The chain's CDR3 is CASIETTGQNYAEQFF. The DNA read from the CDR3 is TGTGCCAGCATTGAAACGACGGGACAGAACTATGCT. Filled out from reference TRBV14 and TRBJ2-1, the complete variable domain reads EAGVTQSPRYAVLQEGQAVSFWCDPISGHDTLYWYQQPRDQGPQLLVYFRDEAVIDNSQLPSDRFSAVRPKGTNSTLKIQSAKQGDTATYLCASIETTGQNYAEQFFGPGTRLTVL.

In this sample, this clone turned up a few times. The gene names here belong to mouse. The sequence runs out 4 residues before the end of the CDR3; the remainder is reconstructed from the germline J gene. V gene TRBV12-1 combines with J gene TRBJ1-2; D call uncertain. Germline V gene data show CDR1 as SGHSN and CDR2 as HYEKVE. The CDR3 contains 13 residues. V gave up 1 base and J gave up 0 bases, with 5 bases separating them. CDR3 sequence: CASSLTTNSDYTF. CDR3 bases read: TGTGCCAGCTCTCTTACAACAAACTCC.

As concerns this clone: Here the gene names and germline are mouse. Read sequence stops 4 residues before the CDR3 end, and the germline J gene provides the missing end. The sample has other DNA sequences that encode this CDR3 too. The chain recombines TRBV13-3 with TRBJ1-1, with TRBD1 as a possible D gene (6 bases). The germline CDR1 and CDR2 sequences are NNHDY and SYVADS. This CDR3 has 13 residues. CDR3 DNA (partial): TGTGCCAGCAGTGAATCGGGGGGGCGA. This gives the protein CASSESGGR. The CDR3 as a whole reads CASSESGGREVFF.

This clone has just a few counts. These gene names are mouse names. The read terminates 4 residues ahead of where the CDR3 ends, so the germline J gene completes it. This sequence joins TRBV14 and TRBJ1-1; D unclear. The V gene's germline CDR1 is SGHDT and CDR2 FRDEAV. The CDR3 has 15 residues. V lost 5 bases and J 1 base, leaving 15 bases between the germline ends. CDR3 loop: CASSPRGPGNTEVFF. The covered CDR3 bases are TGTGCCAGCAGCCCCCGGGGTCCAGGGAACACA.

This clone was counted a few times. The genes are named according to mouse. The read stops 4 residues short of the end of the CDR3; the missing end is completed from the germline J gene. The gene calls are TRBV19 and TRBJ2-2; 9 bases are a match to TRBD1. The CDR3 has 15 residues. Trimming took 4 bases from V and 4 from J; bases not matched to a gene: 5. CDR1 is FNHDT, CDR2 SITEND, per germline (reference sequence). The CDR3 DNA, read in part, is TGTGCCAGCAGTCAAGGGACAGGGACCACCGGG. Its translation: CASSQGTGTTG. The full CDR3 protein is CASSQGTGTTGQLYF.

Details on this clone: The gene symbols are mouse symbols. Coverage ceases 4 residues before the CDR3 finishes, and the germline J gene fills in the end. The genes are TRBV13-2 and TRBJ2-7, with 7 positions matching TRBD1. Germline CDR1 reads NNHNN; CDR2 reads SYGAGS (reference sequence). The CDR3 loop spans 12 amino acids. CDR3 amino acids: CASGADRDEQYF. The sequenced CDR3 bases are TGTGCCAGCGGTGCAGACAGGGAT.

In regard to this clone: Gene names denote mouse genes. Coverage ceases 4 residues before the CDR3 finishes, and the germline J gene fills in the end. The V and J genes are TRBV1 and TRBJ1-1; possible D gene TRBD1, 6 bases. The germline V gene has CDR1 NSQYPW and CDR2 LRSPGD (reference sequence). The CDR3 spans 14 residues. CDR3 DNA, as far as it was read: TGCACCTGCAGTGCACGGCAGGGGAGGACA. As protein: CTCSARQGRT. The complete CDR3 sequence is CTCSARQGRTEVFF.

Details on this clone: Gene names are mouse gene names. CDR3 DNA (partial): TGTGCCAGCAGTCGACAGGGGTTGGAT. It is translated as CASSRQGLD. In full, the CDR3 is CASSRQGLDEQYF. The gene calls are TRBV19 and TRBJ2-7; 8 bases agree with TRBD1. The read stops 4 residues short of the end of the CDR3; the missing end is completed from the germline J gene. The CDR3 sequence is 13 residues long. Per germline, CDR1 FNHDT and CDR2 SITEND (reference sequence).

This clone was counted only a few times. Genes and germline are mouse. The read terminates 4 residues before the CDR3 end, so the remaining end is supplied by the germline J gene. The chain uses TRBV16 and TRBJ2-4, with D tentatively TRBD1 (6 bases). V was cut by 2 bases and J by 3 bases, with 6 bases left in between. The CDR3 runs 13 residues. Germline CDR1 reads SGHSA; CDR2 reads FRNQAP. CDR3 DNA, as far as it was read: TGTGCAAGCAGCTTACAGGGGCAAAAC. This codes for CASSLQGQN. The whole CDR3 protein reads CASSLQGQNTLYF.

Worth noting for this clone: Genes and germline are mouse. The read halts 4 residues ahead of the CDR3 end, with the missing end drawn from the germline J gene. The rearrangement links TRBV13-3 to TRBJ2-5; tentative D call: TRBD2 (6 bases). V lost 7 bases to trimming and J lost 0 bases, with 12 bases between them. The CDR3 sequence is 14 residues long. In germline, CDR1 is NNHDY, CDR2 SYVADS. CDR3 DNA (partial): TGTGCCAGCGGAGTGGGGGATAACCAAGAC. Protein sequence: CASGVGDNQD. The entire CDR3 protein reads CASGVGDNQDTQYF.

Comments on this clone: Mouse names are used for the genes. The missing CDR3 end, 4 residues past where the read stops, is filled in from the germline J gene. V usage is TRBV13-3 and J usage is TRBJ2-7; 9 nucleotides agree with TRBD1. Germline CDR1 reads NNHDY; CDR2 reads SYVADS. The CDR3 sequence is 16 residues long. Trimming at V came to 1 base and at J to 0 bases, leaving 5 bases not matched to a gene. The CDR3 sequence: CASSDTGTGSSYEQYF. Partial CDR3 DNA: TGTGCCAGCAGTGATACGGGGACAGGGAGCTCCTAT.

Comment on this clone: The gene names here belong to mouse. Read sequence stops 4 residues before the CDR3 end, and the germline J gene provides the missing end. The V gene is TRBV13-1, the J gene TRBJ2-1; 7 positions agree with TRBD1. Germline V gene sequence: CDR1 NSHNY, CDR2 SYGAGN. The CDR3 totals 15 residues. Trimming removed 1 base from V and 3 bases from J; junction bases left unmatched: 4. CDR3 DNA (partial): TGTGCCAGCAGTGATCGGGACAGTGTCTATGCT. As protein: CASSDRDSVYA. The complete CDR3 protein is CASSDRDSVYAEQFF.

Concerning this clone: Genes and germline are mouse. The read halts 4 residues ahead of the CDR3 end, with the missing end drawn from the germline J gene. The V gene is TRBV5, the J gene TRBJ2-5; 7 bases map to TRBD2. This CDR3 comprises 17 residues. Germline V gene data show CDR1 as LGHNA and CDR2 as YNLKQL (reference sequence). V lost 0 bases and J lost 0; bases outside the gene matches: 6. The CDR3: CASSQDVTGGNQDTQYF. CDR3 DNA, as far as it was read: TGTGCCAGCAGCCAAGATGTGACGGGGGGGAACCAAGAC.

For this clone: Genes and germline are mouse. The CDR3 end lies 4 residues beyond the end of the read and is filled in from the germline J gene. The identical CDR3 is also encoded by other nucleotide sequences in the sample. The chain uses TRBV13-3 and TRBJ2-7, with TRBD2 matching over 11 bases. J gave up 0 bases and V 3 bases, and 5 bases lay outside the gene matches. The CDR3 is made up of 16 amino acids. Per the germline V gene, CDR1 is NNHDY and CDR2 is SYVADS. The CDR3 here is CASSGGTGGSSYEQYF. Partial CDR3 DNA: TGTGCCAGCAGTGGGGGGACTGGGGGTAGCTCCTAT.

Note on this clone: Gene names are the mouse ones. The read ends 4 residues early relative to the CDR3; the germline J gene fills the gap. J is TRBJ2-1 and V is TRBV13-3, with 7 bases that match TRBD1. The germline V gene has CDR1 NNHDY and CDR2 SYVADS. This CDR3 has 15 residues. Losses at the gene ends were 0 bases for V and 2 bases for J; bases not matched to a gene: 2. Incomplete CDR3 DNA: TGTGCCAGCAGTGATGAGGGACAGTACTATGCT. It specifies CASSDEGQYYA. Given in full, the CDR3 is CASSDEGQYYAEQFF.

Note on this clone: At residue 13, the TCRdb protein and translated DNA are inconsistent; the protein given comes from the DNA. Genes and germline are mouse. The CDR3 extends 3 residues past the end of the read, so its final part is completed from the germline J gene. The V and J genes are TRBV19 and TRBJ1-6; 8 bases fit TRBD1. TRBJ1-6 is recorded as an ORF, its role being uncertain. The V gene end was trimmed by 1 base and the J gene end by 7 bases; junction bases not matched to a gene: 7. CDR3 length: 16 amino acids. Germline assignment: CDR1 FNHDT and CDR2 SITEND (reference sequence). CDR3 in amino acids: CASSISGGAQNSPLYF. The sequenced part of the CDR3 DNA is TGTGCCAGCAGTATATCAGGGGGCGCGCAGAATTCGCCC.

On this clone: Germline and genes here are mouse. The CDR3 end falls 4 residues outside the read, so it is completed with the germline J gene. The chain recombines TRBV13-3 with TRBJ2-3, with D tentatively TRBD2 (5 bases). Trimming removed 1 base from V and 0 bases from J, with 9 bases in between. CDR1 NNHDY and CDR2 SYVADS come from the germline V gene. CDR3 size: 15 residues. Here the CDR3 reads CASSDSWVSAETLYF. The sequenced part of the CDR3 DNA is TGTGCCAGCAGTGATTCCTGGGTTAGTGCAGAA.

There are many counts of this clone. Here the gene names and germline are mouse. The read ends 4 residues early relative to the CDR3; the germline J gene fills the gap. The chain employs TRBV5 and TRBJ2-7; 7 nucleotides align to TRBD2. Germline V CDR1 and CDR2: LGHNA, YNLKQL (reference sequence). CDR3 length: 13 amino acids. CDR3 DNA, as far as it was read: TGTGCCAGCAGCCAAGACTGGGGGTAT. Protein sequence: CASSQDWGY. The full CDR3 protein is CASSQDWGYEQYF.

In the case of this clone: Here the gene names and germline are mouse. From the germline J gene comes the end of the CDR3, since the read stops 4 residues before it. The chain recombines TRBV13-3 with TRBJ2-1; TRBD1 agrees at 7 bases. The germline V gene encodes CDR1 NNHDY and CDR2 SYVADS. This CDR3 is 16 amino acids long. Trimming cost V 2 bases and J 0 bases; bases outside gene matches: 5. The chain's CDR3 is CASSDLGQNNYAEQFF. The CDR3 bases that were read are TGTGCCAGCAGTGACCTGGGACAGAATAACTATGCT.

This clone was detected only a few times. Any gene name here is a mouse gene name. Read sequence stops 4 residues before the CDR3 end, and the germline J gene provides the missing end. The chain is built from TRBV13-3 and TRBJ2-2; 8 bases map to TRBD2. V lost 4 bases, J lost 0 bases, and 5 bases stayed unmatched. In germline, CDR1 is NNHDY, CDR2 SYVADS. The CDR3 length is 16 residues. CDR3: CASSFGGDANTGQLYF. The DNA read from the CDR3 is TGTGCCAGCAGTTTTGGGGGGGACGCAAACACCGGG. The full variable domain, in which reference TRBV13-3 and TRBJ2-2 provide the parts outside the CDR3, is EAAVTQSPRSKVAVTGGKVTLSCHQTNNHDYMYWYRQDTGHGLRLIHYSYVADSTEKGDIPDGYKASRPSQENFSLILELASLSQTAVYFCASSFGGDANTGQLYFGEGSKLTVL.